The rows below give T cell receptor beta chains drawn from one sample of a study of blood T cells in healthy people across ages. From the 5' RACE reads, TCRdb called clonotypes with MiXCR, one entry per CDR3 protein. Of 1,800,000 or so distinct CDR3 sequences in the sample, roughly two fifths were seen once. Input material: blood. All receptors derive from a human donor in good health. The CDR3 runs from the conserved cysteine through the conserved F or W. A D gene is named only where the DNA matches it firmly. A clone size is listed for some rows: how often the clone was seen (once, few, many), or a class if it is expanded.

j_gene,d_gene,abundance,v_gene,CDR3aa,CDR3nt
TRBJ1-1,.,few,TRBV20-1,CSAKDMVNTEAFF,TGCAGTGCTAAAGACATGGTGAACACTGAAGCTTTCTTT
TRBJ2-1,.,.,TRBV7-3,CASSHRHIPNNEQFF,TGTGCCAGCAGCCACCGACATATTCCTAACAATGAGCAGTTCTTC
TRBJ1-6,TRBD1,.,TRBV3-1,CASSPRGQSASPLHF,TGTGCCAGCAGCCCGCGGGGACAGTCGGCCTCACCCCTCCACTTT
TRBJ2-5,TRBD1,.,TRBV27,CASRPGQGGKETQYF,TGTGCCAGCAGACCGGGACAGGGAGGTAAAGAGACCCAGTACTTC
TRBJ2-3,.,.,TRBV5-1,CASSLNQLTDTQYF,TGCGCCAGCAGCCTTAACCAGCTCACAGATACGCAGTATTTT
TRBJ2-6,.,few,TRBV10-3,CAITRDPGANVLTF,TGTGCCATCACCAGGGACCCTGGGGCCAACGTCCTGACTTTC
TRBJ2-3,TRBD2,.,TRBV11-2,CASSLGTSGGSTDTQYF,TGCGCCAGCAGCTTGGGGACTAGCGGGGGTTCCACAGATACGCAGTATTTT
TRBJ2-3,TRBD2,once,TRBV7-2,CASSLEPGLAGGQTTDTQYF,TGTGCCAGCAGCTTAGAACCTGGACTAGCGGGGGGGCAAACCACAGATACGCAGTATTTT
TRBJ2-5,.,.,TRBV5-1,CASSLEPARYSQGTQYF,TGCGCCAGCAGCTTGGAACCAGCCCGATACAGCCAAGGGACCCAGTACTTC
TRBJ2-7,TRBD1,few,TRBV10-3,CAIREQGASTYEQYF,TGTGCCATCAGGGAACAGGGGGCCAGCACCTACGAGCAGTACTTC
TRBJ2-1,TRBD1,few,TRBV2,CASSETGQGPYNEQFF,TGTGCCAGCAGTGAAACGGGACAGGGACCTTACAATGAGCAGTTCTTC
TRBJ2-3,.,few,TRBV6-2/TRBV6-3,CASSYVSRSDTQYF,TGTGCCAGCAGTTACGTGTCCCGGTCAGATACGCAGTATTTT
TRBJ2-2,TRBD2,.,TRBV13,CASSFRTSGFTGELFF,TGTGCCAGCAGCTTCCGGACTAGCGGCTTCACCGGGGAGCTGTTTTTT
TRBJ2-7,TRBD1,.,TRBV7-9,CASSLPRDSFYEQYF,TGTGCCAGCAGCTTACCTCGGGACAGTTTCTACGAGCAGTACTTC
TRBJ2-7,.,.,TRBV5-8,CASSFGWYEQYF,TGTGCCAGCAGCTTTGGATGGTACGAGCAGTACTTC
TRBJ1-5,.,.,TRBV15,CATRTSPNQPQHF,TGTGCCACCAGAACTAGCCCCAATCAGCCCCAGCATTTT
TRBJ2-3,.,.,TRBV10-3,CAITGLASTDTQYF,TGTGCCATCACAGGCCTAGCGAGCACAGATACGCAGTATTTT